Sequencing of this T cell receptor (beta chain) was carried out in a study of PD-L1 blockade in urothelial cancer. Overall study context: Anywhere from 0 to 3 prior chemotherapy regimens had been received by patients. Blood gave a median approximately 130,000 T cells.

Sequencing used immunoSEQ multiplex PCR; TCRdb keeps in-frame clones, though not all of them. This table has 70,000 to 75,000 clones, 85% to 90% appearing once. Between the trimmed V and J ends, which lost 1 base and 6 bases, there was a span of 13 bases. Germline CDR1 reads MGHRA; CDR2 reads YSYEKL. This CDR3 has 16 residues. Disease in patients was locally advanced or metastatic urothelial carcinoma. The rearrangement uses TRBV4-1 and TRBJ1-6, with D perhaps matching TRBD1 (5 bases). This clonotype was sampled from a man aged 55 to 70 with urothelial cancer. The sequencing here drew on PBMCs, taken around atezolizumab (anti-PD-L1) treatment. CDR3 DNA: TGCGCCAGCAGCCAAGTTGGAGGGGCAGGTAATTCACCCCTCCACTTT. Its translation: CASSQVGGAGNSPLHF.